This T cell receptor (beta chain) was sequenced in a study of CD8+ T cells in alopecia areata. Sequencing relied on a cDNA template that was reverse transcribed from extracted RNA. The repertoire was sequenced with immunoSEQ multiplex PCR; TCRdb's copy has only in-frame clones and lacks some. The repertoire holds 150,000 or so clones, with about nine tenths as singletons. Germline CDR1 is SGHTA and CDR2 is FQGNSA. V was clipped by 6 bases and J by 2 bases; unmatched bases: 8. This CDR3 contains 15 residues. The chain recombines TRBV7-2 with TRBJ2-3, with 7 bases identical to TRBD2. The sample in question was CD8+ T cells sorted from blood, obtained at week 0. The source of this sequence is a human donor with alopecia areata. This chain's CDR3 is CASSRRDYNTDTQYF. DNA of the CDR3: TGTGCCAGCAGTCGTCGGGACTACAACACAGATACGCAGTATTTT.